Below, one T cell receptor (beta chain) is given with its context. The target antigen is unknown. The time point here: persistent/refractory GD, antithyroid drugs over 5 years with positive TRAb. The TCR library was made from RNA that had been extracted from PBMCs in TRIzol. There are 10 residues in the CDR3. CDR1 is SNHLY and CDR2 is FYNNEI in the germline V gene. V shed 7 bases and J shed 15 bases, with 13 bases lying between them. This record comes from a study of regulatory T cells in long-lasting Graves disease. Broader study findings: Lower TCR diversity characterized persistent Graves' patients relative to newly diagnosed patients. Accuracy was possibly reduced by small sample size. Those with persistent disease had in common more public clonotypes (2,741) than new patients (966).

Construction of the TCR beta libraries employed iRepertoire HTBI primers in conjunction with Arm-PCR of CDR3 regions. TCRdb reanalysed the multiplex PCR reads using MiXCR and keeps one entry per CDR3 protein. The sample holds 350,000 to 500,000 distinct CDR3 sequences, roughly 21% seen once. This clonotype was sampled from a female donor with Graves disease. This specimen was peripheral blood mononuclear cells (PBMCs), taken when the disease was refractory, from a patient treated with antithyroid drugs. V is TRBV2 and J is TRBJ2-1; possibly TRBD2 for D (6 bases). The CDR3 nucleotides read TGTGCCAGCACTGGGACTGCCTCGTTCTTC. It specifies CASTGTASFF.